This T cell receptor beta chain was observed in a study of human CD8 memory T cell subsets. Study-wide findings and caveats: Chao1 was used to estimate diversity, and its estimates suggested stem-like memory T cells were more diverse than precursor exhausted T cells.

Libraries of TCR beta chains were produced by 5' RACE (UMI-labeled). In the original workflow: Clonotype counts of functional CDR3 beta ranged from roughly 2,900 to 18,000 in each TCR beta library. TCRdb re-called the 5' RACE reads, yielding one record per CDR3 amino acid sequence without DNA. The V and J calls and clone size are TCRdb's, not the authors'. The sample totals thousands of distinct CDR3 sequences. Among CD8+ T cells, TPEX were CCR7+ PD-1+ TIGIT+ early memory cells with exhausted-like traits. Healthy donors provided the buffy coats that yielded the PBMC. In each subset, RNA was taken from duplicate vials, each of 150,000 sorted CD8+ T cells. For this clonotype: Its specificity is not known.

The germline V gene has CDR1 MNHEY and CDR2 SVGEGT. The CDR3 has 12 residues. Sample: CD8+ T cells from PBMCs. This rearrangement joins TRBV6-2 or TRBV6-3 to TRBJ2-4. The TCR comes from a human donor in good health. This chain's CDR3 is CASSYSGNIQYF.